The 16 T cell receptor beta chains reported below all come from one sample, sequenced in a study of T cells in Graves' hyperthyroidism and ophthalmopathy. Authors of the study amplified TCR beta CDR3 regions from RNA transcripts. The TCR CDR3 was amplified in a first-round RT-PCR using the HTBI primer set. A single record per CDR3 protein comes from TCRdb applying MiXCR to the multiplex PCR reads. This sample yields about 740,000 distinct CDR3 sequences, of which around 15% are seen a single time; roughly 10% belongs to the top ten. Sample: blood. Every receptor here comes from a woman aged 18-30 years with Graves' hyperthyroidism.

The CDR3 here is CASSQEQMSYEQYF. CDR3 nucleotides: TGTGCCAGCAGCCAAGAACAGATGTCCTACGAGCAGTACTTC. This chain joins TRBV4-2 and TRBJ2-7; D gene uncertain. The CDR3 consists of 14 residues. Trimming shortened V by 0 bases and J by 1 base, and 7 bases separated the two germline ends. Germline V gives CDR1 LGHNA, CDR2 YNFKEQ.

This clonotype was recorded at least ten times. At one end, the junction sequence differs from germline, possibly due to a read error. The gene calls are TRBV2 and TRBJ2-7; 8 nucleotides line up with TRBD2. CDR1 is SNHLY and CDR2 is FYNNEI in the germline V gene. This CDR3 is built from 14 residues. In DNA, the CDR3 is TGTGCCAGCTGTGATCCGGGACTAGCCTACGAGCAGTACTTC. It yields the protein CASCDPGLAYEQYF.

This clonotype has ten or more counts. J is TRBJ2-7 and V is TRBV28, with 10 bases matching TRBD1. CDR1 and CDR2 from the germline V gene are MDHEN and SYDVKM. This CDR3 spans 15 amino acids. V gave up 8 bases and J gave up 1 base; unmatched junction bases: 8. The CDR3 is CASQSPGQGSYEQYF. CDR3 nucleotides: TGTGCCAGCCAATCCCCGGGACAGGGGTCCTACGAGCAGTACTTC.

The genes are TRBV6-2 or TRBV6-3 and TRBJ2-7, with D tentatively TRBD2 (5 bases). CDR3 length: 15 residues. Germline lookup yields CDR1 MNHEY and CDR2 SVGEGT. V lost 7 bases to trimming and J lost 2 bases, with 18 bases between them. The CDR3 bases are TGTGCCAGCACCGCCGGGTCGGCGGAGGCCTACGAGCAGTACTTC. Amino acid sequence: CASTAGSAEAYEQYF.

This clonotype showed up many times. This sequence joins TRBV11-2 and TRBJ2-5; 7 bases map to TRBD2. This CDR3 has 15 amino acids. Germline CDR1 SGHAT, CDR2 FQNNGV. Trimming at V came to 4 bases and at J to 1 base, leaving 6 bases not matched to a gene. This chain's CDR3 is CASSYSAGSQETQYF. CDR3 sequence (DNA): TGTGCCAGCAGCTATTCAGCGGGGAGCCAAGAGACCCAGTACTTC.

This clonotype was found once. The junction shows a germline mismatch at one end, possibly a read error. V is TRBV6-1 and J is TRBJ1-2; possible D gene TRBD1, 6 bases. This CDR3 is built from 14 residues. Germline V gene sequence: CDR1 MNHNS, CDR2 SASEGT. Here the CDR3 reads CSSSPLGGNYGYTF. The CDR3 bases are TGTTCCAGCAGCCCCTTAGGGGGGAACTATGGCTACACCTTC.

The table lists this clonotype with many counts. The rearrangement uses TRBV20-1 and TRBJ2-1, with 11 bases fitting TRBD2. CDR3 length equals 20 residues. V dropped 0 bases and J dropped 0; count of bases not matched to a gene: 13. Germline CDR1 reads DFQATT; CDR2 reads SNEGSKA (reference sequence). The CDR3 is CSARDYAGTSGPSSYNEQFF. CDR3 nucleotide sequence: TGCAGTGCTAGAGATTACGCCGGGACTAGCGGCCCCAGCTCCTACAATGAGCAGTTCTTC.

The chain employs TRBV4-3 and TRBJ1-1; D is unresolved. V was trimmed by 2 bases and J by 6 bases, leaving 22 bases between them. This CDR3 comprises 17 residues. CDR1 and CDR2 (germline): LGHNA, YSLEER. CDR3 sequence: CASSQNLFGDVGSEAFF. CDR3 bases: TGCGCCAGCAGCCAAAATCTCTTCGGCGACGTGGGCTCTGAAGCTTTCTTT.

This chain links TRBV20-1 with TRBJ1-1; possible D gene TRBD1, 6 bases. The germline V gene has CDR1 DFQATT and CDR2 SNEGSKA (reference sequence). There are 17 residues in the CDR3. V was clipped by 3 bases and J by 0 bases, with 20 bases between them. The CDR3 is CSASALPAGHLNTEAFF. In DNA form, the CDR3 reads TGCAGTGCTAGTGCCCTTCCCGCGGGACACCTGAACACTGAAGCTTTCTTT.

This clonotype came up a few times. CDR3: CSSRQGETQYF. In DNA, the CDR3 is TGCAGCTCAAGACAGGGGGAGACCCAGTACTTC. The rearrangement links TRBV29-1 to TRBJ2-5, with 8 bases identical to TRBD1. Per the germline V gene, CDR1 is SQVTM and CDR2 is ANQGSEA. The CDR3 runs 11 residues. V gave up 8 bases and J gave up 5 bases; unmatched junction bases: 4.

In its sample, this clonotype was seen many times. J is TRBJ2-7 and V is TRBV2; the match to TRBD1 covers 7 bases. Germline CDR1 is SNHLY and CDR2 is FYNNEI. V dropped 6 bases and J dropped 1; count of bases not matched to a gene: 6. The CDR3 has 14 amino acids. CDR3 DNA: TGTGCCAGCAGGACTCCAGGGGGTTCCTACGAGCAGTACTTC. Residues: CASRTPGGSYEQYF.

This clonotype was observed a handful of times. One end of the junction is discordant with germline, which a read error may explain. The chain couples TRBV11-2 to TRBJ2-1; the D is unclear. Germline CDR1 reads SGHAT; CDR2 reads FQNNGV. The CDR3 is made up of 14 amino acids. The CDR3, as DNA: TGTGCCAGCAGCTTAGATCCACAATCCAATGAGCAGATCTTC. Translation gives CASSLDPQSNEQIF.

V gene TRBV10-3 combines with J gene TRBJ2-1, with a weak D call TRBD1 (7 bases). V lost 3 bases to trimming and J lost 6 bases, with 18 bases between them. CDR1 ENHRY and CDR2 SYGVKD come from the germline V gene. The CDR3 has 16 residues. For the CDR3, the DNA is TGTGCCATCAGTGATTGGGCGGGACAGAGAGGCAATGAGCAGTTCTTC. Protein sequence: CAISDWAGQRGNEQFF.

In its sample, this clonotype was seen many times. The rearrangement joins TRBV7-9 to TRBJ2-7, with 7 bases aligning to TRBD1. This CDR3 comprises 16 residues. The ends lost 4 bases at V and 4 bases at J; junction bases unmatched: 13. CDR1 is SEHNR and CDR2 is FQNEAQ in the germline V gene (reference sequence). The CDR3 loop is CASSSTDRVKNYEQYF. CDR3 nucleotide sequence: TGTGCCAGCAGCTCCACTGACAGGGTTAAAAATTACGAGCAGTACTTC. The complete variable domain, with remaining parts taken from reference TRBV7-9 and TRBJ2-7, reads DTGVSQNPRHKITKRGQNVTFRCDPISEHNRLYWYRQTLGQGPEFLTYFQNEAQLEKSRLLSDRFSAERPKGSFSTLEIQRTEQGDSAMYLCASSSTDRVKNYEQYFGPGTRLTVT.

This clonotype was counted ten times or more. The rearrangement uses TRBV20-1 and TRBJ2-1; 9 bases map to TRBD2. The V gene end was trimmed by 7 bases and the J gene end by 0 bases; junction bases not matched to a gene: 10. In germline, CDR1 is DFQATT, CDR2 SNEGSKA (reference sequence). The CDR3 extends over 16 amino acids. The CDR3 here is CSELLREGSSYNEQFF. For the CDR3, the DNA is TGCAGTGAGCTTTTGCGGGAGGGGAGCTCCTACAATGAGCAGTTCTTC.

At least ten counts were recorded for this clonotype. The V call is TRBV12-3 or TRBV12-4, the J call TRBJ1-3; D may be TRBD1 (6 bases). V lost 3 bases and J 8 bases, leaving 14 bases between the germline ends. CDR3 size: 14 residues. The CDR3: CASSLSQGWDTIYF. As DNA, the CDR3 is TGTGCCAGCAGTTTGAGCCAGGGGTGGGACACCATATATTTT.